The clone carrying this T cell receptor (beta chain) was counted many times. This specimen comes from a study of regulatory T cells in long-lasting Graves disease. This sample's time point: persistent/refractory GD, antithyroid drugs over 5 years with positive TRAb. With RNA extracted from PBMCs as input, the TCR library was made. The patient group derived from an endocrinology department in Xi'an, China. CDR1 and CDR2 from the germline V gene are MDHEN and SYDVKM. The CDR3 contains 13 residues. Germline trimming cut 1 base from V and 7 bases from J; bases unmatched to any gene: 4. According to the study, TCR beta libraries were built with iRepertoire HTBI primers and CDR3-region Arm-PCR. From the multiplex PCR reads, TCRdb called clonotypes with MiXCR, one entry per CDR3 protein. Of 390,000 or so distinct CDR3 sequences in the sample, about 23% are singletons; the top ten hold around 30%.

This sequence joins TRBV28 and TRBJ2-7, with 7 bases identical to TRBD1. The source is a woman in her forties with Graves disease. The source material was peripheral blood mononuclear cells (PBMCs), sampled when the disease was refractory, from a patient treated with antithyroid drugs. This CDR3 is CASSLSRGREQYF. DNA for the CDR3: TGTGCCAGCAGTTTATCGAGGGGGCGAGAGCAGTACTTC. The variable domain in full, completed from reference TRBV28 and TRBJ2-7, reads DVKVTQSSRYLVKRTGEKVFLECVQDMDHENMFWYRQDPGLGLRLIYFSYDVKMKEKGDIPEGYSVSREKKERFSLILESASTNQTSMYLCASSLSRGREQYFGPGTRLTVT.